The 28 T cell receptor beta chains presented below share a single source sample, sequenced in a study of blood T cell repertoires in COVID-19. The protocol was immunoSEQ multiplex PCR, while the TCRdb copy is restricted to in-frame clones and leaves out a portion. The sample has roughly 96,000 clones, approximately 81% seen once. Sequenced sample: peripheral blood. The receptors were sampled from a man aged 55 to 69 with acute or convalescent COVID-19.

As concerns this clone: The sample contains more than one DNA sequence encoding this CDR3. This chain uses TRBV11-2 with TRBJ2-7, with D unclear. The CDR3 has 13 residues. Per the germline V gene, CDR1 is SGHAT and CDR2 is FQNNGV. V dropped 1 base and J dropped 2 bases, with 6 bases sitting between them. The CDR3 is CASSLGQTYEQYF. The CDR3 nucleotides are TGTGCCAGCAGCTTAGGACAAACCTACGAGCAGTACTTC.

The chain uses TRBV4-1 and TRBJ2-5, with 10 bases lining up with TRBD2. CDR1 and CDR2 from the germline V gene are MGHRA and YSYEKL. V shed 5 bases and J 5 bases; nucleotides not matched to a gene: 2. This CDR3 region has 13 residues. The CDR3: CASSASGSETQYF. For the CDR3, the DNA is TGCGCCAGCAGCGCTAGCGGGAGTGAGACCCAGTACTTC.

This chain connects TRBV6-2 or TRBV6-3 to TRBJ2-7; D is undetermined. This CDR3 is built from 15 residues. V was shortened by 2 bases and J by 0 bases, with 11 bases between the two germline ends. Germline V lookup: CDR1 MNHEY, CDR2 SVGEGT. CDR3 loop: CASSYGTGSSYEQYV. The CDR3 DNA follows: TGTGCCAGCAGTTACGGTACGGGTAGCTCCTACGAGCAGTACGTC.

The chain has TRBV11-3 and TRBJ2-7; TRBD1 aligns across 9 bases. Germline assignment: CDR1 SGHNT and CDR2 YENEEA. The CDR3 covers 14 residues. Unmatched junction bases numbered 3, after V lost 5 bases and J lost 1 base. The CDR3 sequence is CASSPGQGSYEQYF. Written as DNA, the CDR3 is TGTGCCAGCAGCCCGGGACAGGGTTCCTACGAGCAGTACTTC.

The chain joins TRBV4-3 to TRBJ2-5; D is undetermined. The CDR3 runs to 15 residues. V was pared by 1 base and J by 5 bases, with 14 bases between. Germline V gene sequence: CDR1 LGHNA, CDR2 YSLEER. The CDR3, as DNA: TGCGCCAGCAGCCAAGGAAACAGCCAATGGGAGACCCAGTACTTC. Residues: CASSQGNSQWETQYF.

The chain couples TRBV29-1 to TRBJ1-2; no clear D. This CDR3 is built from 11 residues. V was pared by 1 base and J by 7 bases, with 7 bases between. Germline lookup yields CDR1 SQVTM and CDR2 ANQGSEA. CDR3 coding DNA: TGCAGCGTTGAAGTGGCGGGTGGCTACACCTTC. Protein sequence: CSVEVAGGYTF.

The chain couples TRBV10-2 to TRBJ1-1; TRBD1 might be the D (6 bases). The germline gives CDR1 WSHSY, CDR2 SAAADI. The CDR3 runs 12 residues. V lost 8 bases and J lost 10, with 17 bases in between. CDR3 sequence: CASGGLTRGAFF. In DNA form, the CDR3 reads TGCGCCAGCGGGGGCCTCACCCGGGGAGCTTTCTTT.

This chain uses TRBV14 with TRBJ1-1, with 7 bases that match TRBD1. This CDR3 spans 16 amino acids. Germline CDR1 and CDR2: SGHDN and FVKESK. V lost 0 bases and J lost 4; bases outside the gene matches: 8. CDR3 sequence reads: CASSQEGRGPVTEAFF. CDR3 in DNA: TGTGCCAGCAGCCAAGAGGGTAGGGGGCCGGTCACTGAAGCTTTCTTT.

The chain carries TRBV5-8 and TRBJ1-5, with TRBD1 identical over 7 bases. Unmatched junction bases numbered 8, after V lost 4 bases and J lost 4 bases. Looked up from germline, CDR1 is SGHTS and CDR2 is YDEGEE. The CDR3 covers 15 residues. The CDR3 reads CASSPGQSPNQPQHF. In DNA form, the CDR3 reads TGTGCCAGCAGCCCGGGACAGAGCCCTAATCAGCCCCAGCATTTT.

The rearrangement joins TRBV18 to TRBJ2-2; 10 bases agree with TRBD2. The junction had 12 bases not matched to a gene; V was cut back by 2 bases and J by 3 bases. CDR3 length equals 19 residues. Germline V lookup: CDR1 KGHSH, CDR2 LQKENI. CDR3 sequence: CASSPLLSGLAIHTGELFF. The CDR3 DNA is TGTGCCAGCTCACCATTACTTTCGGGACTAGCGATTCACACCGGGGAGCTGTTTTTT.

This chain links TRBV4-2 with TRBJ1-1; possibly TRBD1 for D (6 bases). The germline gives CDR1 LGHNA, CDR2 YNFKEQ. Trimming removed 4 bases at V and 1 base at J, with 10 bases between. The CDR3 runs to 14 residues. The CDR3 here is CASSLRQENTEAFF. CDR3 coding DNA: TGTGCCAGCAGCCTCCGACAGGAGAACACTGAAGCTTTCTTT.

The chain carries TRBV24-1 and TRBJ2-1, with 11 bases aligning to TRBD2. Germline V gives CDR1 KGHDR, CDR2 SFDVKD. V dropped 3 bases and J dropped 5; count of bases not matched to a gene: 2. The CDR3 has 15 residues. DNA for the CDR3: TGTGCCACCAGTGATCGACTAGCGGGAAACAATGAGCAGTTCTTC. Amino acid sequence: CATSDRLAGNNEQFF.

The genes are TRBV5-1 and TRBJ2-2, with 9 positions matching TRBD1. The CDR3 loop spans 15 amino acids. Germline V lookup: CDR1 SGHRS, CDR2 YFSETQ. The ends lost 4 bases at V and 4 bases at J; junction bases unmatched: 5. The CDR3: CASSQQGASTGELFF. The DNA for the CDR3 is TGCGCCAGCAGCCAACAGGGGGCGAGCACCGGGGAGCTGTTTTTT.

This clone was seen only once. DNA of the CDR3: TGTGCCAGCAGCCAAGGGGTGTTGAGACAGGGGAGTGAGACCCAGTACTTC. Protein product: CASSQGVLRQGSETQYF. The chain is built from TRBV3-1 (or the pseudogene TRBV3-2) and TRBJ2-5; TRBD1 matches at 8 bases. Per germline, CDR1 LGHDT and CDR2 YNNKEL (reference sequence). This CDR3 is built from 17 residues. V lost 1 base, J lost 5 bases, and 12 bases stayed unmatched.

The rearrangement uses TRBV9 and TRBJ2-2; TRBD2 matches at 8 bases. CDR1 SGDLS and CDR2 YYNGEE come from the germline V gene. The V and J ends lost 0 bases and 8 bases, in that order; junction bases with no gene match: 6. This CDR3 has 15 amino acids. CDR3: CASSVAGRVTGELFF. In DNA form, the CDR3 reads TGTGCCAGCAGCGTAGCCGGGAGGGTCACAGGGGAGCTGTTTTTT.

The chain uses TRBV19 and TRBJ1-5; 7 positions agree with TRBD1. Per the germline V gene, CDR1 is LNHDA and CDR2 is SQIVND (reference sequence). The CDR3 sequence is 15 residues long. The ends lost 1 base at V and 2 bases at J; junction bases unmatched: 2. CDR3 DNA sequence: TGTGCCAGTAGTATAGGAGGGGGCGGCAATCAGCCCCAGCATTTT. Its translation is CASSIGGGGNQPQHF.

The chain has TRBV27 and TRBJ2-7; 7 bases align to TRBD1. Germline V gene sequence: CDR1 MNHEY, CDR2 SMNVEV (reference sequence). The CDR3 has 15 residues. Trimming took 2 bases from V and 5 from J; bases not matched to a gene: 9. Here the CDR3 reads CASSLVQGVADEQYF. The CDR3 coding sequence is TGTGCCAGCAGTTTAGTGCAGGGGGTAGCAGACGAGCAGTACTTC.

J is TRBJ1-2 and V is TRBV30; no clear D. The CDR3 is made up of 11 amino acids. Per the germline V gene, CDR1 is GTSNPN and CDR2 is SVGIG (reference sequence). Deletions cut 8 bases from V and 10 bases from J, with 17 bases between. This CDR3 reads CASKEQKLYTF. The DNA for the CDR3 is TGTGCCAGCAAAGAACAGAAACTCTACACCTTC.

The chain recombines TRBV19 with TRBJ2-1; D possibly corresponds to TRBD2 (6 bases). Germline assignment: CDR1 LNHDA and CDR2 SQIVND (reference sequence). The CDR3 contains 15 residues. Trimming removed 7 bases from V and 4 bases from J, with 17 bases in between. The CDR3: CASIAGTGGYNEQFF. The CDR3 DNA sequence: TGTGCCAGTATCGCCGGGACTGGGGGATACAATGAGCAGTTCTTC.

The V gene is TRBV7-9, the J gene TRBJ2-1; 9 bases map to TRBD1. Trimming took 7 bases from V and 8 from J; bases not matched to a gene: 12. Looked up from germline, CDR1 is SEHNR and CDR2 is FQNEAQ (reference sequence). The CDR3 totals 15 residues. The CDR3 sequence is CASNPTSTGGDEQFF. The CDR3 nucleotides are TGTGCCAGCAACCCCACCAGCACAGGGGGCGATGAGCAGTTCTTC.

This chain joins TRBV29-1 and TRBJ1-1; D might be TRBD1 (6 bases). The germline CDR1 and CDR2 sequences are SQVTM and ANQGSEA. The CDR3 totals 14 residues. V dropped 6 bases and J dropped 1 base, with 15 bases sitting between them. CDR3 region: CSVPQGRGNTEAFF. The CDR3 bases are TGCAGCGTCCCCCAGGGGCGCGGGAACACTGAAGCTTTCTTT.

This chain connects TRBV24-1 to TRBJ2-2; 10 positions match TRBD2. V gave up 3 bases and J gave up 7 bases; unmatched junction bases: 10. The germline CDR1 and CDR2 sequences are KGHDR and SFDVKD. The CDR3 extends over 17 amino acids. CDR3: CATSDARTSGRGGELFF. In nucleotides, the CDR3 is TGTGCCACCAGTGATGCGCGGACTAGCGGCAGGGGCGGGGAGCTGTTTTTT.

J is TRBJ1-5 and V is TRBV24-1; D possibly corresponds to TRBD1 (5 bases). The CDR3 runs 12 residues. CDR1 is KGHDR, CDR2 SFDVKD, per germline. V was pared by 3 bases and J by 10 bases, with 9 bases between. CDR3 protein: CATSDPGGPQHF. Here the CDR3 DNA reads TGTGCCACCAGTGATCCCGGGGGTCCCCAGCATTTT.

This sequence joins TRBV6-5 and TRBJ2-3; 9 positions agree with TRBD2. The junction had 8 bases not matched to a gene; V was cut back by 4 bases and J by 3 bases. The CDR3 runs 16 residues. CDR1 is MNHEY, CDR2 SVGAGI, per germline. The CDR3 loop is CASSWELAGQTDTQYF. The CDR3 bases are TGTGCCAGCAGTTGGGAACTAGCGGGTCAGACAGATACGCAGTATTTT.

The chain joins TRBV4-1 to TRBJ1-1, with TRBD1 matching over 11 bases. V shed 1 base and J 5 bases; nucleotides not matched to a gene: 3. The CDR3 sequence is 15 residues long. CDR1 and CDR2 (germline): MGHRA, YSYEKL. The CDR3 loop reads CASSQGTGGKTEAFF. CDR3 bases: TGCGCCAGCAGCCAAGGGACAGGGGGCAAAACTGAAGCTTTCTTT.

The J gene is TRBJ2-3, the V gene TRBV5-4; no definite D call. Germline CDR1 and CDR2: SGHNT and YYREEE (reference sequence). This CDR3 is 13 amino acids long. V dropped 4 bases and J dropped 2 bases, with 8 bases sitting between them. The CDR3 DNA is TGTGCCAGCAGCCCTATGATCACAGATACGCAGTATTTT. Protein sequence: CASSPMITDTQYF.

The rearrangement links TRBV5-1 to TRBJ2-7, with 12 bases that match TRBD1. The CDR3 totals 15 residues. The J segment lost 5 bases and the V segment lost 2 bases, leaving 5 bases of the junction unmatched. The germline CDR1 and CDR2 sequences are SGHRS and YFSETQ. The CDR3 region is CASSFGTGGNNEQYF. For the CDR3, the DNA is TGCGCCAGCAGCTTCGGGACAGGGGGCAACAACGAGCAGTACTTC.

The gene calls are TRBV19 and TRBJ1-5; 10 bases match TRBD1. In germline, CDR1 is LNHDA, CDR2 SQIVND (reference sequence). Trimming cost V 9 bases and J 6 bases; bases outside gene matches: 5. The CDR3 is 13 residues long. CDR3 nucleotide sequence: TGTGCCAGCAAGGACAGGGGGGGTCAGCCCCAGCATTTT. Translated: CASKDRGGQPQHF.